This T cell receptor beta chain stems from a study of shared clonotypes between healthy human individuals (TCRdb year 2020). As for the study more broadly: Three men and a couple of women, aged 18 to 49 years, made up the cohort. For each donor, three plates each were used for CD4 naive and CD4 memory, two plates were used for CD8 naive, and one plate was used for CD8 memory. To estimate repertoire size and how much clonotype sharing occurs between individuals, the study deeply sequenced the blood TCR repertoires of about five healthy adults. To increase sequencing depth and limit assay-specific biases, different laboratories used diverse techniques to prepare libraries and sequence TCR repertoires. Leukapheresis yielded between about 0.9 and 9 billion PBMCs per donor.

The paper as a whole reports these results and caveats: Naive subsets generally had larger estimated clonotype richness than memory subsets did. Pairwise subsampling indicated that sequencing depth was expected to affect the degree of clonotype sharing among donors. Incomplete sequencing was indicated by rarefaction of sorted-subset datasets, despite the large sequencing depth. Clonotypes shared by all four sorted-subset donors showed higher generation probabilities than non-shared clonotypes. Sampling was restricted to blood, and TCR repertoires in tissue are likely to differ from TCR repertoires in blood. Sharing across several donors was observed for about 5% of naive CD4, 3.5% of naive CD8, over 2% of memory CD4, and about 0.4% of memory CD8 clonotypes. Because the study included only a small number of donors, the genetic and exposure-history diversity represented was limited.

Using the deep immunoSEQ assay, TCR CDR3 regions were amplified from genomic DNA by multiplex PCR. For each cell subset, the extracted genomic DNA was distributed evenly across all wells of several immunoSEQ 96-well plates, and each plate served as one replicate. For sorted subsets, each replicate PCR was loaded with approximately 200 ng genomic DNA, equivalent to about 30,000 T cell genomes. The purified libraries were quantified using a Qubit 3.0 fluorometer, sized with a Bioanalyzer 2100, and then quantified again using the KAPA Library Quantification kit. A separate single-read 150-cycle Illumina NextSeq 550 flow cell was used to sequence each immunoSEQ 96-well plate. The source study handled its data this way. Because the immunoSEQ output held only junctional sequences and lacked quality scores, the filtering could not match the filtering applied to full-length reads. Sequences were annotated with PyIR, a Python wrapper for IgBLAST v1.9, using IMGT germline references to assign V/J genes and CDR3. Reads with weak V/J assignments (E-value above 1e-6), missing CDR3, stop codons, out-of-frame junctions, or ambiguous translated residues were removed. V3J clonotypes were defined as sequences sharing the same inferred V gene, J gene, and CDR3 amino acid sequence. Percentage overlap between repertoires was calculated by dividing the number of shared unique clonotypes by the size of the smaller repertoire. Three approaches were used to assess repertoire richness: RTK rarefaction, the Chao1 estimator, and Recon v2.1 estimates of unobserved clonotypes. Generation probabilities were computed with OLGA for all TCRbeta clonotypes obtained by the gDNA method from a few donors. This is the immuneACCESS table as TCRdb keeps it, with only in-frame sequences that have V and J called. A part of the clones is gone; compared with another copy, unresolved V genes explain less than half, and the rest is unexplained. That table furnishes V, J and clone size, whereas the DNA furnished D and trimming. In this sample the table shows under 2,000,000 clones, roughly 95% of which occur a single time. 1.2% of the sample lies in the top ten.

For the CD8 naive samples, CD45RO-negative cells were positively selected for CCR7, yielding a CD45RA+CCR7+ population from which TemRA cells were excluded. Donors were healthy HIV-negative adults with no recently reported acute infections or vaccinations. Every donor was a Caucasian adult residing in Nashville, Tennessee, USA. Blood was obtained by leukapheresis, after which PBMCs were separated by Ficoll-Histopaque density gradient centrifugation and cryopreserved in liquid nitrogen vapor phase. Analytical flow cytometry was used to check the purity and quantity of each magnetically sorted T cell population. Genomic DNA was isolated from every sorted fraction and measured by UV absorbance on a Nanodrop 2000c. Here V drops 5 bases and J drops 2 bases, and the junction holds 8 bases not matched to any gene. In the germline V gene, CDR1 corresponds to SGHNT and CDR2 to YENEEA. Taken from cysteine to phenylalanine, the CDR3 has 15 residues. CDR3 DNA only is kept here, 45 bases in frame from base 1.

To note about this clone: No cognate antigen has been identified for it. The record has no base qualities; no much larger clone is one base away.

Recombination connected TRBV11-3 to TRBJ1-2, with TRBD1 identical over 7 junction bases. The material sequenced was naive CD8+ T cells sorted from blood. In light of the paper, this sample's cell subset or site label describes: CD45RA+CCR7+. This receptor was obtained from a man between 18 and 29 years old in good health. The DNA sequence reads TGTGCCAGCAGCCCAGAGACAGGGTCCAACTATGGCTACACCTTC. Its product reads: CASSPETGSNYGYTF.